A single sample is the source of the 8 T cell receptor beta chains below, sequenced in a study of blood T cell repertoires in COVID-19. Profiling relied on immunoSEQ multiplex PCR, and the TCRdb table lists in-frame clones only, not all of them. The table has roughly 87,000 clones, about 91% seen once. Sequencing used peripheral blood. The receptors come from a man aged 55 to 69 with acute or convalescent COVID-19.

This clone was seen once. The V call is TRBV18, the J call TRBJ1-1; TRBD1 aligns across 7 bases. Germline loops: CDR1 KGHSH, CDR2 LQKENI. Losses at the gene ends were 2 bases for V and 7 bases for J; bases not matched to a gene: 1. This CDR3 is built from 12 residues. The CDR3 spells CASSPGQVEAFF. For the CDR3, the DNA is TGTGCCAGCTCACCAGGACAGGTTGAAGCTTTCTTT.

The CDR3 region is CSGGTEGSIYF. The CDR3 DNA is TGCAGCGGTGGGACAGAAGGTTCCATATATTTT. The gene calls are TRBV29-1 and TRBJ1-3; 7 nucleotides agree with TRBD1. The ends lost 7 bases at V and 11 bases at J; junction bases unmatched: 8. The germline gives CDR1 SQVTM, CDR2 ANQGSEA. The CDR3 covers 11 residues.

This CDR3 is CAISPQGREQYF. The CDR3 DNA reads TGTGCCATCAGTCCCCAGGGTCGCGAGCAGTACTTC. V usage is TRBV10-3 and J usage is TRBJ2-7; a possible D gene is TRBD1 (5 bases). The CDR3 is 12 amino acids. In germline, CDR1 is ENHRY, CDR2 SYGVKD. The V end lost 5 bases, the J end lost 6 bases, and 11 bases lay between the germline ends.

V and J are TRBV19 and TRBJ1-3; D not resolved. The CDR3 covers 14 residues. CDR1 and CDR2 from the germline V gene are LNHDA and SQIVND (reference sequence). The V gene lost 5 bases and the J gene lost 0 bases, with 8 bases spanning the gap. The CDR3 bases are TGTGCCAGTAGTGACAACAACTCTGGAAACACCATATATTTT. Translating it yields CASSDNNSGNTIYF. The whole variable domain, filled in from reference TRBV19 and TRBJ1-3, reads DGGITQSPKYLFRKEGQNVTLSCEQNLNHDAMYWYRQDPGQGLRLIYYSQIVNDFQKGDIAEGYSVSREKKESFPLTVTSAQKNPTAFYLCASSDNNSGNTIYFGEGSWLTVV.

The CDR3: CASSLGDRPVGAYNEQFF. The CDR3 DNA follows: TGCGCCAGCAGCTTGGGGGACAGGCCCGTGGGGGCCTACAATGAGCAGTTCTTC. This chain uses TRBV5-1 with TRBJ2-1, with TRBD1 identical over 8 bases. CDR3 size: 18 residues. Per the germline V gene, CDR1 is SGHRS and CDR2 is YFSETQ. V was pared by 0 bases and J by 2 bases, with 10 bases of the junction left unmatched.

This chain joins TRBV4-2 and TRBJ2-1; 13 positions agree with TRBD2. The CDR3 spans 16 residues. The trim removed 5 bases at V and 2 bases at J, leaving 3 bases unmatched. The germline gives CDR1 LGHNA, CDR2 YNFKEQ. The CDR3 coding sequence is TGTGCCAGCAGCGTGACTAGCGGGAGGACCTACAATGAGCAGTTCTTC. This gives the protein CASSVTSGRTYNEQFF.

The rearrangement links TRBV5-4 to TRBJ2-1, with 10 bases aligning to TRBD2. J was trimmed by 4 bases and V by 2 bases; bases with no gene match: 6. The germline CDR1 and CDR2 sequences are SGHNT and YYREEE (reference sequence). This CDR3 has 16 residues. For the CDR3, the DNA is TGTGCCAGCAGCTTCAGCGGGGGGGCCGTTTACAATGAGCAGTTCTTC. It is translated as CASSFSGGAVYNEQFF.

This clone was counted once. CDR3: CASSVKLAASATDTQYF. DNA for the CDR3: TGCGCCAGCAGCGTTAAGCTAGCGGCCTCAGCAACAGATACGCAGTATTTT. The J gene is TRBJ2-3, the V gene TRBV5-1; TRBD2 aligns across 7 bases. After removal of 4 bases from V and 3 bases from J, the junction contained 14 bases not matched to a gene. This CDR3 is 17 amino acids long. Germline assignment: CDR1 SGHRS and CDR2 YFSETQ.